The rows below give T cell receptor beta chains drawn from one sample of a study of T cell responses to AZD1222 COVID-19 vaccine. Libraries were prepared by immunoSEQ multiplex PCR; TCRdb keeps only in-frame clonotypes and omits some of them. This repertoire shows 150,000 to 180,000 clones, more than 85% found once; its top ten account for 5.5% to 7%. The source was peripheral blood, collected after recovery from COVID-19. All receptors derive from an adult who had recovered from COVID-19. The CDR3 runs from the conserved cysteine through the conserved F or W. A D gene is named only where the DNA matches it firmly. Not every row has a clone size; where given, it reads once, few, many or a size class.

j_call v_call clone_size d_call cdr3_length cdr3_nt cdr3_aa
TRBJ1-1 TRBV7-9 many . 14 TGTGCCAGCAGCTTGGGGGACTTGTACACTGAAGCTTTCTTT CASSLGDLYTEAFF
TRBJ2-3 TRBV7-9 . . 15 TGTGCCAGCAGCTCTACGGGGGGCGCGAAAGATACGCGGTATTTT CASSSTGGAKDTRYF
TRBJ2-1 TRBV7-3 once . 16 TGTGCCAGCAGCTTACGGGGGGCACAGTCCTACAATGAGCAGTTCTTC CASSLRGAQSYNEQFF
TRBJ2-7 TRBV28 . . 13 TGTGCCAGCAGTCCACCAAATAACAGATTAAAACACTTC CASSPPNNRLKHF
TRBJ2-5 TRBV28 . TRBD1 13 TGTGCCAGCCATCGACAGGGACAAGAGACCCAGTACTTC CASHRQGQETQYF
TRBJ2-7 TRBV6-8 . . 12 TGTGCCACAGCATCTAGCTCCTACGAGCAGTACTTC CATASSSYEQYF
TRBJ2-3 TRBV28 . . 14 TGTGCCAGCAGCGCTACAGGACTCACAGATACGCAGTATTTT CASSATGLTDTQYF
TRBJ1-3 TRBV7-6 . . 16 TGTGCCAGCAGCTTAGCGGGCCTGAACTCTGGAAACACCATATATTTT CASSLAGLNSGNTIYF
TRBJ2-6 TRBV5-1 . . 17 TGCGCCAGCAGCTTGGATCCAGGACCCTCTGGGGCCAACGTCCTGACTTTC CASSLDPGPSGANVLTF
TRBJ2-7 TRBV27 . . 16 TGTGCCAGCAGTCCCCATGGGGGCTCAGACTCCTACGAGCAGTACTTC CASSPHGGSDSYEQYF
TRBJ1-2 TRBV18 . TRBD1 17 TGTGCCAGCTCACCTTCCCGACAGGGGGGTCTCAACTATGGCTACACCTTC CASSPSRQGGLNYGYTF
TRBJ2-5 TRBV5-1 . . 12 TGCGCCAGCAGCCCACAGGAGGAGACCCAGTACTTC CASSPQEETQYF
TRBJ2-1 TRBV3-1/TRBV3-2 . . 14 TGTGCCAGCAGCCAAGGGGGGGTAGTTAATGAGCAGTTCTTC CASSQGGVVNEQFF
TRBJ1-2 TRBV28 . . 14 TGTGCCAGCAGTTTATCCGGACAGAACTATGGCTACACCTTC CASSLSGQNYGYTF
TRBJ1-1 TRBV7-9 . . 14 TGTGCCAGCAGCTTAGCGACCAGCGGGGAGGAAGCTTTCTTT CASSLATSGEEAFF
TRBJ1-2 TRBV2 . TRBD1 15 TGTGCCAGCAGTTCCGGGACAGGGAATAACTATGGCTACACCTTC CASSSGTGNNYGYTF
TRBJ1-6 TRBV2 . . 15 TGTGCCAGCAGTGGTGGGCCCCTCCATAATTCACCCCTCCACTTT CASSGGPLHNSPLHF
TRBJ1-4 TRBV20-1 . . 13 TGCAGTGCTAGTGTGGTAGTCGGTGAAAAACTGTTTTTT CSASVVVGEKLFF
TRBJ2-2 TRBV2 few . 14 TGTGCCAGCAAGGTAGCCTCGAACACCGGGGAGCTGTTTTTT CASKVASNTGELFF
TRBJ1-4 TRBV18 . TRBD1 15 TGTGCCAGCTCGGGACAGATAGCAACTAATGAAAAACTGTTTTTT CASSGQIATNEKLFF
TRBJ2-3 TRBV12-3/TRBV12-4 . . 13 TGTGCCAGCAGTTTAGTCGGGGTTAATACGCAGTATTTT CASSLVGVNTQYF
TRBJ2-7 TRBV5-4 . TRBD1 13 TGTGCCAGCAGCCGGGGACAGTCCTACGAGCAGTACTTC CASSRGQSYEQYF
TRBJ1-2 TRBV6-5 . . 14 TGTGCCAGCAGTTACGAGGGGACTAACTATGGCTACACCTTC CASSYEGTNYGYTF
TRBJ2-1 TRBV5-1 . TRBD1 16 TGCGCCAGCAGCACGAGGACCGGGACAGGGTTTCTTGAGCAGTTCTTC CASSTRTGTGFLEQFF
TRBJ2-5 TRBV7-9 . . 14 TGTGCCAGCAGCCCCAACGGGGCCAGAGAGACCCAGTACTTC CASSPNGARETQYF
TRBJ1-3 TRBV12-3/TRBV12-4 . . 12 TGTGCCAGCAGTTACCTTGGAAACACCATATATTTT CASSYLGNTIYF
TRBJ2-3 TRBV5-1 . TRBD1 14 TGCGCCAGCACCACGACAGGGGGCACAGATACGCAGTATTTT CASTTTGGTDTQYF
TRBJ1-1 TRBV6-6 once . 16 TGTGCCAGCAGTCAGGCTCGGGGCGGCAAGAACACTGAAGCTTTCTTT CASSQARGGKNTEAFF
TRBJ2-7 TRBV11-2 . TRBD1 14 TGTGCCAGCAGCCGGGACAGGACATCCTACGAGCAGTACTTC CASSRDRTSYEQYF
TRBJ2-1 TRBV7-8 . TRBD1 19 TGTGCCAGCAGCTTAGTATCAGGGGGAATGAAGGGATCCTACAATGAGCAGTTCTTC CASSLVSGGMKGSYNEQFF
TRBJ2-6 TRBV19 . . 17 TGTGCCAGTAGTATACTCCAGGTTCGCTCTGGGGCCAACGTCCTGACTTTC CASSILQVRSGANVLTF
TRBJ2-5 TRBV9 once . 11 TGTGCCAGCAGCGTTGTTGAGACCCAGTACTTC CASSVVETQYF
TRBJ1-4 TRBV29-1 . . 16 TGCAGCGTTGAAGATCTTAGCGGGACGGCGAATGAAAAACTGTTTTTT CSVEDLSGTANEKLFF
TRBJ2-7 TRBV2 . TRBD2 15 TGTGCCAGCAGGGTCGGGACTAGCGGTTTCCTCGAGCAGTACTTC CASRVGTSGFLEQYF
TRBJ1-2 TRBV7-2 . TRBD1 15 TGTGCCAGCAGCTTAGTGGGACAGGGTGGCTATGGCTACACCTTC CASSLVGQGGYGYTF
TRBJ2-3 TRBV7-2 . TRBD2 18 TGTGCCAGCAGCTCGGCCCTACTAGCGGGCTTTAGCACAGATACGCAGTATTTT CASSSALLAGFSTDTQYF
TRBJ1-2 TRBV2 . . 14 TGTGCCAGCAGCCCGGGGGGCCCTAACTATGGCTACACCTTC CASSPGGPNYGYTF
TRBJ1-1 TRBV18 . . 15 TGTGCCAGCTCACCTCCGGGACCGGGGAACACTGAAGCTTTCTTT CASSPPGPGNTEAFF
TRBJ2-1 TRBV2 . . 13 TGTGCCAGCAGTACAGAACAGGGCAATGAGCAGTTCTTC CASSTEQGNEQFF
TRBJ1-5 TRBV6-5 once TRBD1 14 TGTGCCAGCACTTGGGACAGGGGGACTCAGCCCCAGCATTTT CASTWDRGTQPQHF
TRBJ1-2 TRBV12-3/TRBV12-4 . . 12 TGTGCCAGCAGTTTAGACGGCTATGGCTACACCTTC CASSLDGYGYTF
TRBJ2-7 TRBV7-2 . . 14 TGTGCCAGCAGCTACTCTACGGACGGCTACGAGCAGTACTTC CASSYSTDGYEQYF
TRBJ2-1 TRBV7-4 . TRBD1 17 TGTGCCAGCAGCTGCCCCCGCCGGGACAGGGTTTACAATGAGCAGTTCTTC CASSCPRRDRVYNEQFF
TRBJ2-1 TRBV27 few TRBD2 16 TGTGCCAGCAGCGGACTAGCGGGAGAGGGGAACAATGAGCAGTTCTTC CASSGLAGEGNNEQFF